This TCR beta chain derives from a study of CD8+ T cells in alopecia areata. Overall study: The study gave tofacitinib for 6 to 18 months, then 6 months off drug. Study outcomes and limitations: Patients showed less clear TCR sequence sharing than mice, possibly partly because of HLA diversity. With one nonresponder, baseline CD8+ expansion's link to response remains uncertain.

The sample's treatment: oral pan-JAK inhibitor, 5-10 mg twice daily. CDR1 is MNHEY and CDR2 is SMNVEV in the germline V gene (reference sequence). CDR3 length: 15 amino acids. Trimming stripped 1 base from V and 0 bases from J, with 4 bases between. This clone was seen many times. As yet, its antigen is unknown. Extracted RNA was reverse transcribed into cDNA, the sequencing template. Repertoires were generated with immunoSEQ multiplex PCR, while TCRdb's copy carries only in-frame clones and drops some. The sample includes about 200,000 clones, 58% of them seen just once. This receptor was obtained from a human donor with alopecia areata. This specimen consisted of CD4+ T cells sorted from blood, obtained at week 24, from a patient treated with tofacitinib. The chain recombines TRBV27 with TRBJ2-6; no clear D. CDR3: CASSLFGSGANVLTF. DNA for the CDR3: TGTGCCAGCAGTTTATTTGGCTCTGGGGCCAACGTCCTGACTTTC.